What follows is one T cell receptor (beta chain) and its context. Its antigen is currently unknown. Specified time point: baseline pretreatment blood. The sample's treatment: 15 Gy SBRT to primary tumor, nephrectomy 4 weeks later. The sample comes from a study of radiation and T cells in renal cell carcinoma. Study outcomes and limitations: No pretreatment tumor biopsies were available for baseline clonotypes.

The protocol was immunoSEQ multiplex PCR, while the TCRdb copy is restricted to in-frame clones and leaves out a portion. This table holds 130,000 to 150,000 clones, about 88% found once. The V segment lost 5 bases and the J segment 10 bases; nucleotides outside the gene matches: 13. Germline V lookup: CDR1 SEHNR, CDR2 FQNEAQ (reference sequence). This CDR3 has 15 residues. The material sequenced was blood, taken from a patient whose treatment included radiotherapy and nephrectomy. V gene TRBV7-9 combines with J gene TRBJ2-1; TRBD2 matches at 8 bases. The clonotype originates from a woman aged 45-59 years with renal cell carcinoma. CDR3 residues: CASSTSGTSSHEQFF. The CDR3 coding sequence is TGTGCCAGCAGCACCTCCGGGACTAGTTCGCACGAGCAGTTCTTC.